The 18 T cell receptor beta chains given below trace back to one sample, sequenced in a study of somatic mutations in cytotoxic T cells in rheumatoid arthritis. Repertoires were generated with immunoSEQ multiplex PCR, while TCRdb's copy carries only in-frame clones and drops some. This table holds about 30,000 clones, 80% to 85% found once. Input material: CD8+ T cells sorted from blood. Receptors originate from an adult with rheumatoid arthritis.

J is TRBJ2-3 and V is TRBV9; a weak D match, TRBD1 (6 bases). The CDR3 is 17 amino acids. V lost 3 bases and J lost 0, with 17 bases in between. Germline assignment: CDR1 SGDLS and CDR2 YYNGEE. The CDR3 DNA reads as TGTGCCAGCAGCGCTAATCCGACAGGCCCTAGCACAGATACGCAGTATTTT. Translated: CASSANPTGPSTDTQYF.

V usage is TRBV6-1 and J usage is TRBJ2-7; 12 bases align to TRBD2. CDR1 and CDR2 (germline): MNHNS, SASEGT. J was trimmed by 2 bases and V by 6 bases; bases with no gene match: 5. The CDR3 runs 15 residues. The CDR3 nucleotides read TGTGCCAGCAGCCCCGGACTAGCGGGGCCCTACGAGCAGTACTTC. Translation gives CASSPGLAGPYEQYF.

J is TRBJ1-1 and V is TRBV7-3, with D unresolved. Germline loops: CDR1 SGHTA, CDR2 FQGTGA. The CDR3 is made up of 13 amino acids. Trimming stripped 1 base from V and 2 bases from J, with 5 bases between. In DNA, the CDR3 is TGTGCCAGCAGCTTAAGCTCCAACACTGAAGCTTTCTTT. It is translated as CASSLSSNTEAFF.

The chain carries TRBV6-6 and TRBJ2-3; 8 bases agree with TRBD1. V was pared by 5 bases and J by 6 bases, with 7 bases of the junction left unmatched. The CDR3 covers 14 residues. CDR1 MNHNY and CDR2 SVGAGI come from the germline V gene (reference sequence). This chain's CDR3 is CASSLRTGPDTQYF. In DNA form, the CDR3 reads TGTGCCAGCAGTCTCCGGACAGGGCCGGATACGCAGTATTTT.

This clone was counted once. The rearrangement uses TRBV9 and TRBJ2-2; D is undetermined. Trimming removed 2 bases at V and 7 bases at J, with 3 bases between. Germline lookup yields CDR1 SGDLS and CDR2 YYNGEE. This CDR3 region has 11 residues. The CDR3, as DNA: TGTGCCAGCAGCGTCAGCGGGGAGCTGTTTTTT. It encodes CASSVSGELFF.

V is TRBV7-6 and J is TRBJ2-7; no clear D. The CDR3 extends over 13 amino acids. CDR1 SGHVS and CDR2 FNYEAQ come from the germline V gene. V dropped 1 base and J dropped 3 bases, with 7 bases sitting between them. For the CDR3, the DNA is TGTGCCAGCAGCTTAGGTACGGGCTACGAGCAGTACTTC. Encoded protein: CASSLGTGYEQYF.

The CDR3 sequence is CASSRQGGRDTEAFF. Written as DNA, the CDR3 is TGTGCCAGCAGCAGACAGGGAGGGCGGGACACTGAAGCTTTCTTT. V and J are TRBV9 and TRBJ1-1, with TRBD1 matching 7 bases. The CDR3 is made up of 15 amino acids. With V trimmed by 4 bases and J by 3 bases, 9 bases remained unmatched. Germline assignment: CDR1 SGDLS and CDR2 YYNGEE.

The genes are TRBV9 and TRBJ2-7, with 8 bases lining up with TRBD2. After removal of 4 bases from V and 5 bases from J, the junction contained 14 bases not matched to a gene. This CDR3 is built from 16 residues. Germline CDR1 is SGDLS and CDR2 is YYNGEE. The CDR3 loop reads CASSPSGGAVTHEQYF. In DNA form, the CDR3 reads TGTGCCAGCAGCCCTTCGGGGGGGGCAGTTACCCACGAGCAGTACTTC.

The rearrangement links TRBV18 to TRBJ1-1; 8 nucleotides line up with TRBD1. CDR3 length: 14 residues. Germline lookup yields CDR1 KGHSH and CDR2 LQKENI. The V gene end was trimmed by 4 bases and the J gene end by 4 bases; junction bases not matched to a gene: 5. The CDR3 coding sequence is TGTGCCAGCTCACTCGGACAGGGCGTCACTGAAGCTTTCTTT. This encodes CASSLGQGVTEAFF. The variable domain in full, completed from reference TRBV18 and TRBJ1-1, reads NAGVMQNPRHLVRRRGQEARLRCSPMKGHSHVYWYRQLPEEGLKFMVYLQKENIIDESGMPKERFSAEFPKEGPSILRIQQVVRGDSAAYFCASSLGQGVTEAFFGQGTRLTVV.

V is TRBV7-9 and J is TRBJ2-5; D is unclear. Germline CDR1 and CDR2: SEHNR and FQNEAQ (reference sequence). CDR3 length equals 13 residues. V was trimmed by 4 bases and J by 0 bases, leaving 6 bases between them. CDR3 nucleotide sequence: TGTGCCAGCAGCTCCCCATACCAAGAGACCCAGTACTTC. Translated: CASSSPYQETQYF.

The gene calls are TRBV2 and TRBJ2-1, with 8 nucleotides matching TRBD2. This CDR3 is built from 15 residues. Trimming at V came to 10 bases and at J to 0 bases, leaving 8 bases not matched to a gene. Germline CDR1 SNHLY, CDR2 FYNNEI. In DNA form, the CDR3 reads TGTGCCAACCGTCGGGGGGGGAGCTCCTACAATGAGCAGTTCTTC. Protein: CANRRGGSSYNEQFF.

This chain links TRBV7-6 with TRBJ1-4, with D perhaps matching TRBD1 (5 bases). The CDR3 consists of 14 residues. Germline loops: CDR1 SGHVS, CDR2 FNYEAQ. V was pared by 5 bases and J by 3 bases, with 10 bases between. In DNA form, the CDR3 reads TGTGCCAGCAGCCTCGGGACCTCTAATGAAAAACTGTTTTTT. It codes for CASSLGTSNEKLFF.

The V gene is TRBV7-3, the J gene TRBJ2-3; D not certain. The CDR3 is 15 amino acids. Per germline, CDR1 SGHTA and CDR2 FQGTGA. Trimming took off 2 bases at V and 2 bases at J, with 11 bases between the two ends. The CDR3 sequence is CASSLYSINTDTQYF. CDR3 sequence (DNA): TGTGCCAGCAGCTTATACAGTATCAACACAGATACGCAGTATTTT.

The sample holds one count of this clone. As DNA, the CDR3 is TGTGCCAGCAGTGAAAGGACTCTACTTTCCTACAATGAGCAGTTCTTC. The encoded protein is CASSERTLLSYNEQFF. The chain carries TRBV2 and TRBJ2-1; possibly TRBD2 for D (5 bases). Per the germline V gene, CDR1 is SNHLY and CDR2 is FYNNEI. This CDR3 spans 16 amino acids. Trimming left V 2 bases short and J 1 base short, with 12 bases between. Based on the CDR3 plus reference TRBV2 and TRBJ2-1, the full variable domain is EPEVTQTPSHQVTQMGQEVILRCVPISNHLYFYWYRQILGQKVEFLVSFYNNEISEKSEIFDDQFSVERPDGSNFTLKIRSTKLEDSAMYFCASSERTLLSYNEQFFGPGTRLTVL.

The chain couples TRBV5-1 to TRBJ1-4, with D tentatively TRBD1 (5 bases). V lost 3 bases, J lost 0 bases, and 9 bases lay in between. Germline V gene data show CDR1 as SGHRS and CDR2 as YFSETQ. The CDR3 has 15 residues. CDR3 protein: CASSSWGSTNEKLFF. The CDR3 nucleotides read TGCGCCAGCAGCTCGTGGGGGTCAACTAATGAAAAACTGTTTTTT. Based on the CDR3 plus reference TRBV5-1 and TRBJ1-4, the full variable domain is KAGVTQTPRYLIKTRGQQVTLSCSPISGHRSVSWYQQTPGQGLQFLFEYFSETQRNKGNFPGRFSGRQFSNSRSEMNVSTLELGDSALYLCASSSWGSTNEKLFFGSGTQLSVL.

The chain is built from TRBV7-6 and TRBJ2-1; TRBD2 matches 7 bases. This CDR3 region has 15 residues. Trimming at V came to 2 bases and at J to 7 bases, leaving 8 bases not matched to a gene. Germline V CDR1 and CDR2: SGHVS, FNYEAQ. The CDR3 region is CASSLLRGGLNEQFF. DNA for the CDR3: TGTGCCAGCAGCTTACTGCGCGGGGGTTTAAATGAGCAGTTCTTC.

This chain uses TRBV7-8 with TRBJ2-2; 9 bases align to TRBD2. Germline V lookup: CDR1 SGHVS, CDR2 FQNEAQ. V shed 0 bases and J 0 bases; nucleotides not matched to a gene: 5. The CDR3 runs to 18 residues. The CDR3 nucleotides are TGTGCCAGCAGCTTAGCAGGTAGCGGGGGTCCGAACACCGGGGAGCTGTTTTTT. It is translated as CASSLAGSGGPNTGELFF.

J is TRBJ1-1 and V is TRBV6-5; TRBD1 aligns across 7 bases. After removal of 5 bases from V and 7 bases from J, the junction contained 7 bases not matched to a gene. CDR1 and CDR2 (germline): MNHEY, SVGAGI. CDR3 length equals 13 residues. Here the CDR3 DNA reads TGTGCCAGCAGTGCCCAGGGGGGTAATGAAGCTTTCTTT. Translated, it gives CASSAQGGNEAFF.